One and the same sample provided the 9 T cell receptor beta chains below, sequenced in a study of T cells expressing NK-cell markers. Reanalyzing the 5' RACE reads, TCRdb keeps one entry per CDR3 protein, without DNA. The repertoire table contains approximately 150,000 distinct CDR3 sequences. The sample taken for sequencing was blood T cells: a sorted CD56 or NKG2C T cell subset, CD4+ or CD8+ T cells, or bulk PBMC T cells (not recorded which). The origin of the receptors is a woman between 18 and 70 years old in good health.

The rearrangement uses TRBV4-1 and TRBJ2-3; TCRdb proposes TRBD1, but this gene call is untestable without DNA. Germline CDR1 and CDR2: MGHRA and YSYEKL. This CDR3 has 16 amino acids. The chain's CDR3 is CASSQDIRQGGDTQYF.

The chain is built from TRBV30 and TRBJ1-2. Germline V gives CDR1 GTSNPN, CDR2 SVGIG (reference sequence). The CDR3 is 13 residues long. This CDR3 reads CAWSQSYLGGYTF.

The chain carries TRBV5-1 and TRBJ1-4. This CDR3 has 14 amino acids. The V gene's germline CDR1 is SGHRS and CDR2 YFSETQ. This chain's CDR3 is CASSLVGSPEKLFF.

The rearrangement links TRBV24-1 to TRBJ2-1; TCRdb proposes TRBD2, but this gene call is untestable without DNA. This CDR3 is built from 16 residues. Germline V gene sequence: CDR1 KGHDR, CDR2 SFDVKD. CDR3 in amino acids: CATSAMDGPYYNEQFF.

V and J are TRBV20-1 and TRBJ1-1; the TCRdb call, TRBD1, lacks DNA for checking. Germline lookup yields CDR1 DFQATT and CDR2 SNEGSKA (reference sequence). This CDR3 contains 13 residues. The CDR3 region is CSARDQGAVGAFF.

The CDR3 spells CASTSGTSGTEQFF. The rearrangement uses TRBV10-3 and TRBJ2-1; the TRBD2 assignment by TCRdb is unverifiable without DNA. Per the germline V gene, CDR1 is ENHRY and CDR2 is SYGVKD. The CDR3 sequence is 14 residues long.

This CDR3 reads CSASRGQISGNTIYF. J is TRBJ1-3 and V is TRBV20-1; without DNA, the TCRdb call of TRBD1 cannot be checked. This CDR3 spans 15 amino acids. Per germline, CDR1 DFQATT and CDR2 SNEGSKA (reference sequence).

The chain is built from TRBV4-1 and TRBJ2-1; TCRdb reports TRBD2, a call that lacks DNA to check it against. The V gene's germline CDR1 is MGHRA and CDR2 YSYEKL. This CDR3 spans 18 amino acids. CDR3 amino acids: CASSQLPPGLAGSNEQFF.

The chain employs TRBV14 and TRBJ2-3; no DNA is available, so the TRBD1 call from TCRdb remains unchecked. The CDR3 loop spans 11 amino acids. CDR1 SGHDN and CDR2 FVKESK come from the germline V gene. The CDR3 loop is CASSQGAAQYF.